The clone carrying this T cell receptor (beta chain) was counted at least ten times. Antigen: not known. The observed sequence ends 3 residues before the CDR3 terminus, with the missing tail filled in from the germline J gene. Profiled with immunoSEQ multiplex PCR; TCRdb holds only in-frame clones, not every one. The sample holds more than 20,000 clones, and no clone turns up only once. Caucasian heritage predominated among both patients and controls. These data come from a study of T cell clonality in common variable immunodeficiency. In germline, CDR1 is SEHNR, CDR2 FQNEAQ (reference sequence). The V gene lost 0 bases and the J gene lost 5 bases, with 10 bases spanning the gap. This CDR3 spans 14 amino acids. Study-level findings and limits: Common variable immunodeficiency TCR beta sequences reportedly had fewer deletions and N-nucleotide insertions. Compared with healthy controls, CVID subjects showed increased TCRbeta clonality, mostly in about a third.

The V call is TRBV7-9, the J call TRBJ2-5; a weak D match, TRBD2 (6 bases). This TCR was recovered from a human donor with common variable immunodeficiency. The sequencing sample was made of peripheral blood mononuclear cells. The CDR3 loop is CASSLAGGVETQYF. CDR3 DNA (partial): TGTGCCAGCAGCTTAGCAGGAGGGGTGGAGACC.